Shown below are 24 T cell receptor beta chains from a single sample sequenced in a study of T cell changes during pregnancy in multiple sclerosis. The table came from immunoSEQ multiplex PCR; TCRdb's copy has only in-frame clones and leaves some out. The data contain approximately 65,000 clones, 90% to 95% of them singletons. The sequencing here drew on peripheral blood, taken in the third trimester of pregnancy. These receptors originate from a female donor in good health, enrolled as a control in a pregnancy study.

The chain uses TRBV7-8 and TRBJ1-5; 7 bases fit TRBD1. Germline CDR1 reads SGHVS; CDR2 reads FQNEAQ. J lost 4 bases, V lost 5 bases, and 11 bases had no gene match. The CDR3 consists of 16 residues. The DNA for the CDR3 is TGTGCCAGCAGCGTATTGGGGACAGCGTTTAATCAGCCCCAGCATTTT. Amino acids: CASSVLGTAFNQPQHF.

A remark on this clone: A junction boundary mismatches the germline segment, possibly from a read error. This sequence joins TRBV19 and TRBJ1-5; 10 bases are shared with TRBD1. CDR1 LNHDA and CDR2 SQIVND come from the germline V gene (reference sequence). The CDR3 sequence is 15 residues long. The CDR3 region is CASSITTGGNQPQHF. CDR3 bases: TGTGCCAGTAGTATAACGACAGGGGGCAACCAGCCCCAGCATTTT.

This clone was detected once. CDR3 sequence reads: CASSQALQRDDEYEQYF. For the CDR3, the DNA is TGCGCCAGCAGCCAAGCCCTCCAGCGGGACGACGAATACGAGCAGTACTTC. The chain has TRBV4-3 and TRBJ2-7, with 7 positions matching TRBD2. Germline V lookup: CDR1 LGHNA, CDR2 YSLEER. Trimming removed 1 base from V and 4 bases from J; junction bases left unmatched: 13. This CDR3 is built from 17 residues.

This clone was detected only a few times. The chain has TRBV7-9 and TRBJ2-7; 9 bases fit TRBD2. The CDR3 has 13 residues. V dropped 4 bases and J dropped 5; count of bases not matched to a gene: 3. CDR1 is SEHNR, CDR2 FQNEAQ, per germline (reference sequence). CDR3: CASSYAGGDEQYF. CDR3 sequence (DNA): TGTGCCAGCAGCTACGCGGGAGGGGACGAGCAGTACTTC.

The count of this clone is one. The chain combines TRBV28 with TRBJ1-3; D remains ambiguous. This CDR3 contains 13 residues. V was shortened by 10 bases and J by 4 bases, with 14 bases between the two germline ends. Germline V lookup: CDR1 MDHEN, CDR2 SYDVKM. As DNA, the CDR3 is TGTGCCACCGGGAGGGTTAAAGGAAACACCATATATTTT. Encoded protein: CATGRVKGNTIYF. The full variable domain, with the rest looked up from reference TRBV28 and TRBJ1-3, is DVKVTQSSRYLVKRTGEKVFLECVQDMDHENMFWYRQDPGLGLRLIYFSYDVKMKEKGDIPEGYSVSREKKERFSLILESASTNQTSMYLCATGRVKGNTIYFGEGSWLTVV.

This clone appeared a few times. The genes are TRBV29-1 and TRBJ1-2, with a weak D call TRBD1 (6 bases). Germline CDR1 and CDR2: SQVTM and ANQGSEA. This CDR3 is built from 15 residues. Trimming shortened V by 4 bases and J by 6 bases, and 21 bases separated the two germline ends. Here the CDR3 reads CSVAPAQGPSNGYTF. The CDR3 DNA is TGCAGCGTTGCCCCGGCACAGGGTCCAAGTAATGGCTACACCTTC.

V gene TRBV9 combines with J gene TRBJ2-1; tentatively, D is TRBD1 (5 bases). Trimming removed 3 bases from V and 0 bases from J, with 7 bases in between. Looked up from germline, CDR1 is SGDLS and CDR2 is YYNGEE. The CDR3 length is 14 residues. The CDR3 here is CASSADSSYNEQFF. The DNA of the CDR3 is TGTGCCAGCAGCGCCGACAGCTCCTACAATGAGCAGTTCTTC.

The chain has TRBV7-9 and TRBJ1-3; no clear D gene. Per the germline V gene, CDR1 is SEHNR and CDR2 is FQNEAQ (reference sequence). The V gene lost 1 base and the J gene lost 2 bases, with 6 bases spanning the gap. This CDR3 comprises 14 residues. In DNA form, the CDR3 reads TGTGCCAGCAGCTTAGGTGTCGCTGGAAACACCATATATTTT. This encodes CASSLGVAGNTIYF.

The chain couples TRBV27 to TRBJ1-2; 10 positions match TRBD1. J lost 8 bases, V lost 1 base, and 16 bases had no gene match. This CDR3 is 18 amino acids long. Germline V gene data show CDR1 as MNHEY and CDR2 as SMNVEV (reference sequence). The CDR3 is CASSLLSSPGQGSGGYTF. CDR3 DNA: TGTGCCAGCAGTTTATTATCCTCACCGGGACAGGGGTCGGGGGGCTACACCTTC.

This chain joins TRBV11-2 and TRBJ1-3, with D hard to call. V dropped 5 bases and J dropped 0 bases, with 11 bases sitting between them. The germline gives CDR1 SGHAT, CDR2 FQNNGV. The CDR3 has 15 residues. CDR3 bases: TGTGCCAGCAGCATTCAGGCCCACTCTGGAAACACCATATATTTT. As protein: CASSIQAHSGNTIYF.

This chain links TRBV2 with TRBJ1-4; tentatively, D is TRBD1 (6 bases). The germline V and J ends were trimmed by 7 bases and 0 bases, with 18 bases remaining between them. CDR1 and CDR2 from the germline V gene are SNHLY and FYNNEI. CDR3 length equals 17 residues. The CDR3 loop reads CASKGGGTQATNEKLFF. The DNA of the CDR3 is TGTGCCAGCAAAGGGGGGGGGACGCAAGCAACTAATGAAAAACTGTTTTTT.

The chain employs TRBV18 and TRBJ1-1; TRBD1 matches 9 bases. The CDR3 covers 16 residues. With V trimmed by 3 bases and J by 5 bases, 10 bases remained unmatched. Germline V gene sequence: CDR1 KGHSH, CDR2 LQKENI. As DNA, the CDR3 is TGTGCCAGCTCACCTCTACCACAGGGGGCTGAGACTGAAGCTTTCTTT. Its protein is CASSPLPQGAETEAFF.

This sequence joins TRBV2 and TRBJ1-5; D remains ambiguous. This CDR3 comprises 15 residues. V dropped 7 bases and J dropped 0 bases, with 13 bases sitting between them. CDR1 and CDR2 from the germline V gene are SNHLY and FYNNEI. CDR3 region: CASTPEMSSNQPQHF. The DNA for the CDR3 is TGTGCCAGCACTCCTGAGATGAGTAGCAATCAGCCCCAGCATTTT.

The chain joins TRBV9 to TRBJ2-1; 7 positions agree with TRBD2. J was trimmed by 7 bases and V by 1 base; bases with no gene match: 8. Germline lookup yields CDR1 SGDLS and CDR2 YYNGEE. The CDR3 contains 15 residues. Here the CDR3 reads CASSVNSGSGNEQFF. CDR3 in DNA: TGTGCCAGCAGCGTAAATAGCGGGTCCGGGAATGAGCAGTTCTTC.

The V and J genes are TRBV5-1 and TRBJ2-1; TRBD2 aligns across 7 bases. The CDR3 has 15 amino acids. Trimming removed 4 bases from V and 4 bases from J; junction bases left unmatched: 8. CDR1 is SGHRS, CDR2 YFSETQ, per germline. CDR3 sequence (DNA): TGCGCCAGCAGCCACGGGGGGAACTCTTACAATGAGCAGTTCTTC. Protein sequence: CASSHGGNSYNEQFF. The full variable domain, rest sourced from reference TRBV5-1 and TRBJ2-1, is KAGVTQTPRYLIKTRGQQVTLSCSPISGHRSVSWYQQTPGQGLQFLFEYFSETQRNKGNFPGRFSGRQFSNSRSEMNVSTLELGDSALYLCASSHGGNSYNEQFFGPGTRLTVL.

This rearrangement joins TRBV5-4 to TRBJ1-2; D is possibly TRBD1 (6 bases). The CDR3 runs to 16 residues. Trimming cost V 0 bases and J 7 bases, with 19 bases left between them. Germline CDR1 is SGHNT and CDR2 is YYREEE (reference sequence). In nucleotides, the CDR3 is TGTGCCAGCAGCTTGGGGACAGAAAGCCGTCTCGGTGGCTACACCTTC. Its protein product is CASSLGTESRLGGYTF.

This clone was counted a single time. The V and J genes are TRBV5-4 and TRBJ1-2, with a tentative D call TRBD1 (5 bases). V was shortened by 0 bases and J by 5 bases, with 8 bases between the two germline ends. Per the germline V gene, CDR1 is SGHNT and CDR2 is YYREEE (reference sequence). The CDR3 runs to 13 residues. The chain's CDR3 is CASSLEGEYGYTF. For the CDR3, the DNA is TGTGCCAGCAGCTTGGAAGGGGAATATGGCTACACCTTC.

The J gene is TRBJ2-5, the V gene TRBV29-1, with TRBD2 matching 10 bases. CDR3 length: 15 residues. V lost 8 bases to trimming and J lost 5 bases; unmatched junction nucleotides: 14. CDR1 and CDR2 from the germline V gene are SQVTM and ANQGSEA. The CDR3 protein is CSSIGGSGGKETQYF. For the CDR3, the DNA is TGCAGCTCTATCGGTGGTAGCGGGGGGAAGGAGACCCAGTACTTC.

This sequence joins TRBV4-3 and TRBJ1-2, with TRBD1 matching 10 bases. CDR1 LGHNA and CDR2 YSLEER come from the germline V gene. V dropped 1 base and J dropped 6; count of bases not matched to a gene: 5. The CDR3 runs to 15 residues. The CDR3 loop is CASSQGDRGWDGYTF. The CDR3 bases are TGCGCCAGCAGCCAAGGGGACAGGGGTTGGGATGGCTACACCTTC.

The chain carries TRBV30 and TRBJ1-2; 10 bases are a match to TRBD1. Germline assignment: CDR1 GTSNPN and CDR2 SVGIG (reference sequence). The CDR3 loop spans 16 amino acids. Germline trimming cut 0 bases from V and 4 bases from J; bases unmatched to any gene: 8. CDR3 region: CAWSVTGGGSVYGYTF. The CDR3 nucleotides are TGTGCCTGGAGTGTGACAGGGGGCGGGAGTGTCTATGGCTACACCTTC.

This clone was counted once. The chain combines TRBV5-8 with TRBJ2-6; 8 bases agree with TRBD1. The V and J ends lost 4 bases and 1 base, in that order; junction bases with no gene match: 7. This CDR3 has 17 residues. Germline CDR1 and CDR2: SGHTS and YDEGEE. CDR3 in DNA: TGTGCCAGCAGCCCTCGACAGGGGAAATCTGGGGCCAACGTCCTGACTTTC. It specifies CASSPRQGKSGANVLTF.

This clone was recorded only once. J is TRBJ1-5 and V is TRBV2; the match to TRBD1 covers 7 bases. V was pared by 6 bases and J by 7 bases, with 9 bases of the junction left unmatched. The germline V gene has CDR1 SNHLY and CDR2 FYNNEI. There are 14 residues in the CDR3. DNA for the CDR3: TGTGCCAGCAGGGCTACAGGGGCGGGGCAGCCCCAGCATTTT. Its protein product is CASRATGAGQPQHF.

The chain uses TRBV7-9 and TRBJ2-1, with a tentative D call TRBD1 (5 bases). V gave up 4 bases and J gave up 3 bases, with 16 bases separating them. The V gene's germline CDR1 is SEHNR and CDR2 FQNEAQ (reference sequence). There are 16 residues in the CDR3. This CDR3 is CASSSHQGSYYNEQFF. For the CDR3, the DNA is TGTGCCAGCAGCTCACATCAGGGTTCCTACTACAATGAGCAGTTCTTC.

This clone was picked up one time. This chain joins TRBV5-4 and TRBJ2-7; 7 bases are shared with TRBD1. The CDR3 sequence is 13 residues long. The germline V gene has CDR1 SGHNT and CDR2 YYREEE (reference sequence). With 3 bases clipped from V and 4 bases from J, the junction kept 4 bases outside the gene matches. CDR3 nucleotide sequence: TGTGCCAGCAGCTCGGGGACAGAATACGAGCAGTACTTC. It codes for CASSSGTEYEQYF.